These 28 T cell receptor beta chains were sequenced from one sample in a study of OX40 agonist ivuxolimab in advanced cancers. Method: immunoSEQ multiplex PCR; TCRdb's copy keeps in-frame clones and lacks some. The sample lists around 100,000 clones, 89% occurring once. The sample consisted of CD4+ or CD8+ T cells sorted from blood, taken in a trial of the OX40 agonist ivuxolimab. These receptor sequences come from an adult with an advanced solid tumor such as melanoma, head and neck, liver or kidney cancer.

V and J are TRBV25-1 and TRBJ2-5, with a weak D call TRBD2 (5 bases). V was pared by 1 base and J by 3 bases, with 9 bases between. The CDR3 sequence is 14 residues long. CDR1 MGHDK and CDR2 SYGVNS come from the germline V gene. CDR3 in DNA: TGTGCCAGCAGTGAATCGGGGAACAAAGAGACCCAGTACTTC. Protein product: CASSESGNKETQYF.

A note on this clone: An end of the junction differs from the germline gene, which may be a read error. Written as DNA, the CDR3 is TGTGCCTGGAGTGTACGGACAGGGGGTAATGTAAAACTGTTTTTT. Encoded protein: CAWSVRTGGNVKLFF. V usage is TRBV30 and J usage is TRBJ1-4; 10 nucleotides agree with TRBD1. This CDR3 spans 15 amino acids. In germline, CDR1 is GTSNPN, CDR2 SVGIG (reference sequence).

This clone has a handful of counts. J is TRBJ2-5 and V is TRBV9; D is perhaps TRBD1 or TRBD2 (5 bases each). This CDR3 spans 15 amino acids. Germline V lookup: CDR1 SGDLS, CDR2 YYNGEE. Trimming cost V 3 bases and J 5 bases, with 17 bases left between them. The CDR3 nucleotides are TGTGCCAGCAGCGGACTGGGGGTACGTCTTGAGACCCAGTACTTC. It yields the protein CASSGLGVRLETQYF.

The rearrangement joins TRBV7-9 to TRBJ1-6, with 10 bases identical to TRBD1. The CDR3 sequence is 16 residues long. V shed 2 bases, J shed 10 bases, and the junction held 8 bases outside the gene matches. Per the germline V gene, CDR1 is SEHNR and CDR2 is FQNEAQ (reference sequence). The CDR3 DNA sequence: TGTGCCAGCAGCTTATATCTCGGGACAGGGGACTCACCCCTCCACTTT. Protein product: CASSLYLGTGDSPLHF.

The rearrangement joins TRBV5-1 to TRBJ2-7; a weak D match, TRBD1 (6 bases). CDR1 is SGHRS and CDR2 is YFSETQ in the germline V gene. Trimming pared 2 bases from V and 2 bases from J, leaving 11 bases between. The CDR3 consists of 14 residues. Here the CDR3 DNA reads TGCGCCAGCAGCTTCGGGGCAGGGGCCTACGAGCAGTACTTC. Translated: CASSFGAGAYEQYF.

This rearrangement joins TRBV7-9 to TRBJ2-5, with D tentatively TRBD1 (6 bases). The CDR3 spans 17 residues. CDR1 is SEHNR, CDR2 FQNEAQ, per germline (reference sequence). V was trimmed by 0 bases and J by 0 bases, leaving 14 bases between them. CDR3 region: CASSLALRQVNQETQYF. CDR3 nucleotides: TGTGCCAGCAGCTTAGCGCTGAGACAGGTCAACCAAGAGACCCAGTACTTC.

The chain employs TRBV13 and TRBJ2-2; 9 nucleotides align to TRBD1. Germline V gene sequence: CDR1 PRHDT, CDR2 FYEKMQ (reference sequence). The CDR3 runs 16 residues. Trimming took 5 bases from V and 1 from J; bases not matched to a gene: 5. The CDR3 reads CASSQRDRVNTGELFF. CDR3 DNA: TGTGCCAGCAGCCAACGGGACAGGGTGAACACCGGGGAGCTGTTTTTT.

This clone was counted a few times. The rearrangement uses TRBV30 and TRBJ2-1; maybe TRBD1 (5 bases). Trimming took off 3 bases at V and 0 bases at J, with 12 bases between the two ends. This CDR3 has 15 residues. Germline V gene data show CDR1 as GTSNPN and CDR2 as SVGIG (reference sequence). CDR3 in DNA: TGTGCCTGGAGGAACGACAGCAGCTCCTACAATGAGCAGTTCTTC. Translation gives CAWRNDSSSYNEQFF.

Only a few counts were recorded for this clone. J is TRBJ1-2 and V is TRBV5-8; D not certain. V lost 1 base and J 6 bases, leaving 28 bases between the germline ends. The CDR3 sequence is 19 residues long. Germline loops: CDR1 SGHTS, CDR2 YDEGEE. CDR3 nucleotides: TGTGCCAGCAGCTTGCGGGAGTTTTTACAGCTACTGAAGGAAAATGGCTACACCTTC. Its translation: CASSLREFLQLLKENGYTF.

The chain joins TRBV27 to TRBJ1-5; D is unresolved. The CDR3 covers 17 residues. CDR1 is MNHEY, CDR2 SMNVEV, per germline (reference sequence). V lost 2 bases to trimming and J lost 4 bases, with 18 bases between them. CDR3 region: CASSLGRPGGINQPQHF. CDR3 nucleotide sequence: TGTGCCAGCAGTTTAGGTAGGCCTGGAGGAATTAATCAGCCCCAGCATTTT.

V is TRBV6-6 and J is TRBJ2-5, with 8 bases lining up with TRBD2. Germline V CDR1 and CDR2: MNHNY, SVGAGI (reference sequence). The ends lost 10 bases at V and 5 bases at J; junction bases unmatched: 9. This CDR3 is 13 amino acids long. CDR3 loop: CATAGRGTETQYF. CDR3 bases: TGTGCCACTGCCGGGAGGGGTACGGAGACCCAGTACTTC.

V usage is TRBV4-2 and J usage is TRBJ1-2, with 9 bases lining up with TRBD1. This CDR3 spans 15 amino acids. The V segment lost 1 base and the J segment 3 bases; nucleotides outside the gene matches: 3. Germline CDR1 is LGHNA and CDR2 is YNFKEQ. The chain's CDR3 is CASSQGDRADYGYTF. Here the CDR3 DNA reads TGTGCCAGCAGCCAAGGGGACAGGGCGGACTATGGCTACACCTTC.

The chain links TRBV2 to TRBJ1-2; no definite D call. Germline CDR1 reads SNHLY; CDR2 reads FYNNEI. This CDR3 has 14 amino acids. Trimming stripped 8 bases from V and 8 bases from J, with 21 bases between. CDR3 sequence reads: CASSIGVAVGGYTF. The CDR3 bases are TGTGCCAGCTCGATAGGAGTCGCTGTGGGCGGCTACACCTTC.

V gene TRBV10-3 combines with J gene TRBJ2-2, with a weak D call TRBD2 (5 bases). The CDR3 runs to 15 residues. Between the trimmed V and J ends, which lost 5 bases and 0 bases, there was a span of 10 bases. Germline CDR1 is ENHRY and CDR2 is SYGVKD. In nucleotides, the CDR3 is TGTGCCATCAGTAGCCGGGGAACGAACACCGGGGAGCTGTTTTTT. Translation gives CAISSRGTNTGELFF.

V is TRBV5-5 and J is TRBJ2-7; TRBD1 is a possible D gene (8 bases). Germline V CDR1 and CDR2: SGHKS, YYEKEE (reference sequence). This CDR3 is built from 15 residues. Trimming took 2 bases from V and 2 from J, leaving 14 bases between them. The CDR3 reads CASSFRQGRAYEQYF. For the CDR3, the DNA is TGTGCCAGCAGCTTCAGACAGGGGAGGGCCTACGAGCAGTACTTC.

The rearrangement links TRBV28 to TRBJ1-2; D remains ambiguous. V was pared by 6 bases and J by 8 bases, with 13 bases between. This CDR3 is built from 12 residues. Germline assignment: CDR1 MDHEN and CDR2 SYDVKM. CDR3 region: CASRPAGRGYTF. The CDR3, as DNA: TGTGCCAGCAGGCCTGCCGGCCGGGGCTACACCTTC.

The CDR3 spells CASSIGQGGGYTF. CDR3 bases: TGTGCCAGTAGTATCGGGCAGGGTGGCGGCTACACCTTC. The chain has TRBV19 and TRBJ1-2, with D tentatively TRBD1 (5 bases). Germline-derived CDR1 and CDR2 are LNHDA and SQIVND (reference sequence). The CDR3 totals 13 residues. The V and J ends lost 3 bases and 8 bases respectively, with 13 bases between them.

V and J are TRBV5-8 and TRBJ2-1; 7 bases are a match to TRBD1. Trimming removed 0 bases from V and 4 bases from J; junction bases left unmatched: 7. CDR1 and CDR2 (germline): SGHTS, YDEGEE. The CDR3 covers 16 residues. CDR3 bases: TGTGCCAGCAGCTTGGGGCGACAGGGCAAATACAATGAGCAGTTCTTC. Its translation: CASSLGRQGKYNEQFF.

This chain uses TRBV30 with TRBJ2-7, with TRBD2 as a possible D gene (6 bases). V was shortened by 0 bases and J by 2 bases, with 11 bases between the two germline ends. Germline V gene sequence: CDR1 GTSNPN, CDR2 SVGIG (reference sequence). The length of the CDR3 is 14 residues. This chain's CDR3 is CAWSVGGLTYEQYF. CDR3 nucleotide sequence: TGTGCCTGGAGTGTTGGAGGGCTGACCTACGAGCAGTACTTC. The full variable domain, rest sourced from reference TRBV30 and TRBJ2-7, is SQTIHQWPATLVQPVGSPLSLECTVEGTSNPNLYWYRQAAGRGLQLLFYSVGIGQISSEVPQNLSASRPQDRQFILSSKKLLLSDSGFYLCAWSVGGLTYEQYFGPGTRLTVT.

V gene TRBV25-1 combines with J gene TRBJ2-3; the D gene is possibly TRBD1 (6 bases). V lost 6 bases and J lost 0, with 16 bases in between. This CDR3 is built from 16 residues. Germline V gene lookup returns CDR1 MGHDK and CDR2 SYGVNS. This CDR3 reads CASSRLQGSSTDTQYF. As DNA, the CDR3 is TGTGCCAGCAGCCGATTACAGGGTTCTAGCACAGATACGCAGTATTTT.

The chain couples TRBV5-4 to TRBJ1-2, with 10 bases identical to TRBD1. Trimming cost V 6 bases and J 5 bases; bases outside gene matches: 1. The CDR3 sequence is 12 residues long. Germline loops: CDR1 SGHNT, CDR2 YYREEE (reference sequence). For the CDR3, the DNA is TGTGCCAGCAAGGGACAGGGGTATGGCTACACCTTC. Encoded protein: CASKGQGYGYTF.

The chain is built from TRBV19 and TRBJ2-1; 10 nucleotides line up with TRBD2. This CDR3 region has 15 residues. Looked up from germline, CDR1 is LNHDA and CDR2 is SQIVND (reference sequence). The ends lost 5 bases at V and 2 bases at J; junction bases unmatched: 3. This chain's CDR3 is CASSGSGGAYNEQFF. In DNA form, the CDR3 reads TGTGCCAGTAGTGGGAGCGGGGGGGCCTACAATGAGCAGTTCTTC.

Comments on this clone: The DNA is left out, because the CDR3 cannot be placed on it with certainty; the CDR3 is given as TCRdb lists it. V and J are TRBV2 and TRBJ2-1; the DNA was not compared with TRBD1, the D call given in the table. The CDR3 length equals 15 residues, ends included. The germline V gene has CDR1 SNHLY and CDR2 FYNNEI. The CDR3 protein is CASSQTGDFGNEQFF.

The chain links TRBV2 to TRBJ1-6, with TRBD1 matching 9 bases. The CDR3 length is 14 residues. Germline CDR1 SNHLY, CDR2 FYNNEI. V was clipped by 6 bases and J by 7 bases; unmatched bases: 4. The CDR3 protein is CASSWTGENSPLHF. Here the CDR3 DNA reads TGTGCCAGCAGCTGGACAGGGGAGAATTCACCCCTCCACTTT.

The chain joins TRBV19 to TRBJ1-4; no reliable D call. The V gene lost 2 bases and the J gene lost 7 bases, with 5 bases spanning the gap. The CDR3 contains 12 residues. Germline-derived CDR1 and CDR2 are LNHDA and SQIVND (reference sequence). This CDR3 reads CASSIQAEKLFF. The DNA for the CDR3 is TGTGCCAGTAGTATACAGGCTGAAAAACTGTTTTTT.

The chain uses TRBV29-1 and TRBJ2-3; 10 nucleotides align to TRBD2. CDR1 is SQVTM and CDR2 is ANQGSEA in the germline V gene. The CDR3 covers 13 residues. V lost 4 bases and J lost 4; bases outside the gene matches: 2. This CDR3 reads CSVASGSADTQYF. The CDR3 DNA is TGCAGCGTTGCTAGCGGGAGCGCAGATACGCAGTATTTT.

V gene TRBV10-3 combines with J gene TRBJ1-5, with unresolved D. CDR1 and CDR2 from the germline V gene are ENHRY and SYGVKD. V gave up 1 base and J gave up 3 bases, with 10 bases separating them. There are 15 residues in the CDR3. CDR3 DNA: TGTGCCATCAGTGAGTTCGGCGGGAACAATCAGCCCCAGCATTTT. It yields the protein CAISEFGGNNQPQHF.

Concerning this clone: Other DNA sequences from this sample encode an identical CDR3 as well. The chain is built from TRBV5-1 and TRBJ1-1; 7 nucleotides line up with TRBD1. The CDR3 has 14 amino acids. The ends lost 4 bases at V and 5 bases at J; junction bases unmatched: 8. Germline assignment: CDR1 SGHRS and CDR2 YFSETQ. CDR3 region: CASSLRQGGTEAFF. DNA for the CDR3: TGCGCCAGCAGCCTTAGACAGGGTGGAACTGAAGCTTTCTTT.